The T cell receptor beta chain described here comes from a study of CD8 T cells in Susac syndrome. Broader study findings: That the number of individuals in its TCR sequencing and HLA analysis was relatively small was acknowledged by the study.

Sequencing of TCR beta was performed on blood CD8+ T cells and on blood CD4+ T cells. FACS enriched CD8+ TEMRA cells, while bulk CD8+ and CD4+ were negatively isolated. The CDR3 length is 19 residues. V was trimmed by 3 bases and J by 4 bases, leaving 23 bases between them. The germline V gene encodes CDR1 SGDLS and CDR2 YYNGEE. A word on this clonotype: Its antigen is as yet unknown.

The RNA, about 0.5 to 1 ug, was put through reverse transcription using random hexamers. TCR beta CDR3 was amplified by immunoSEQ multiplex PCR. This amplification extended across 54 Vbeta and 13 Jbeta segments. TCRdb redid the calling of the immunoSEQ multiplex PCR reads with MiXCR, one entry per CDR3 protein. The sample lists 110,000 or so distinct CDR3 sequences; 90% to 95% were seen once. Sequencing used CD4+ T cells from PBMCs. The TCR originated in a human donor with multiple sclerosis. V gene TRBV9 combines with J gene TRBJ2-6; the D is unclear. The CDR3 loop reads CASSAEMRTVSAGANVLTF. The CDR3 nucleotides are TGTGCCAGCAGCGCTGAAATGAGGACGGTGTCGGCCGGGGCCAACGTCCTGACTTTC.